The TCR beta chain under discussion was sequenced for a study of T cell clonality in common variable immunodeficiency. The assay was immunoSEQ multiplex PCR, and TCRdb's table has in-frame clones only and misses some. The sample shows 40,000 to 50,000 clones, no singletons; the ten largest hold approximately 5.9%. Study-wide findings and caveats: TCRbeta clonality was increased in CVID versus healthy controls. T cell subpopulation sequencing would be needed to explain CVID clonality. In common variable immunodeficiency, TCR beta chains reportedly carried fewer deletions and N-nucleotide insertions.

This clone was counted between two and nine times. The antigen is undetermined. The CDR3 goes on 3 residues after the read ends, and that part is filled in from the germline J gene. Germline assignment: CDR1 SGHNT and CDR2 YYREEE (reference sequence). The CDR3 is made up of 15 amino acids. Losses at the gene ends were 0 bases for V and 1 base for J; bases not matched to a gene: 2. V gene TRBV5-4 combines with J gene TRBJ2-7, with 9 bases matching TRBD2. This sequence was found in a person between 18 and 70 years old in good health. Specimen: peripheral blood mononuclear cells. The CDR3 DNA, read in part, is TGTGCCAGCAGCTTGGCGAGCGGGGGGTCCTACGAG. Translation gives CASSLASGGSYE. The CDR3 reads in full as CASSLASGGSYEQYF.